The sequence of this T cell receptor (beta chain) was determined in a study of cytomegalovirus exposure and HLA in healthy donors. A multiplex PCR was run with 60 Vbeta primers and 13 Jbeta primers. Clones were sequenced by immunoSEQ multiplex PCR, and TCRdb holds only the in-frame ones, with some missing. The sample includes around 180,000 clones, 81% of them seen just once. General study results and limits: According to an earlier analysis, most TCR beta V segments yielded productive rearrangements about 87% or about 30% of the time. In vitro assays verified that a few CMV-associated chains recognized CMV antigens specifically. Trimming of TCR beta V- and J-genes showed a link, identified in a later analysis, to a missense DCLRE1C variant. Using the classifier, cytomegalovirus status was reportedly diagnosed with high specificity and sensitivity.

Worth noting for this clone: Its antigen is not identified.

In germline, CDR1 is MNHEY, CDR2 SVGAGI. V shed 5 bases, J shed 7 bases, and the junction held 10 bases outside the gene matches. This CDR3 has 14 amino acids. The chain uses TRBV6-5 and TRBJ2-7; 8 bases fit TRBD1. The sample comprised PBMCs. This TCR derives from a woman under 30 in good health and CMV-seropositive. CDR3 sequence reads: CASSPGTGHGEQYF. The CDR3 nucleotides read TGTGCCAGCAGTCCCGGGACAGGTCACGGTGAGCAGTACTTC.